The subject of this entry is one T cell receptor beta chain. The entry originates in a study of blood T cell repertoires in COVID-19. Study information: Specimens from acute and convalescent COVID-19 originated in the United States, Italy and Spain. PBMCs, B-cell-depleted T cells, or T cells were the source of the cDNA or gDNA that made up the material.

As handled by the study authors: How many nucleated cells were present was estimated from reference gene primer amplification. Sequencing used immunoSEQ multiplex PCR; TCRdb keeps in-frame clones, though not all of them. The DNA gave D and trimming, while V, J and clone size come from that table. The sample includes 250,000 to 300,000 clones, roughly nine tenths of them seen just once. Seattle enrolled patients during active infection and tracked them longitudinally. The material sequenced was peripheral blood. The clonotype comes from a woman younger than 45 with COVID-19, enrolled during active disease.

CDR3 bases: TGTGCCAGCATTACCCGGGTTACGAACACCGGGGAGCTGTTTTTT. This translates into CASITRVTNTGELFF. The V call is TRBV6-4, the J call TRBJ2-2; unclear D gene. The CDR3 covers 15 residues. Trimming removed 7 bases at V and 0 bases at J, with 12 bases between. Germline lookup yields CDR1 MRHNA and CDR2 SNTAGT.